A selection of T cell receptor beta chains follows, all from one sample in a study of T cell repertoires in cytomegalovirus infection. TCRdb used MiXCR to reprocess the reads, holding one entry per CDR3 protein. Altogether around 740,000 distinct CDR3 sequences are present, roughly 35% being singletons, with the ten largest covering around 2.8%. The sequenced sample consisted of PBMCs. The source is a human donor in good health (CMV status not recorded). Some clones in this sample may be carry-over from other donors' samples. Both conserved end residues are part of each CDR3. A D gene is named only where the DNA matches it firmly. Clone size, where shown, is once, few, many, or a class for clones that have expanded.

J | D | size | V | DNA | CDR3
TRBJ2-7 | - | - | TRBV10-3 | TGTGCCATCAGTCCAGGATTACCGAGTGTCTACGAGCAGTACTTC | CAISPGLPSVYEQYF
TRBJ2-1 | TRBD2 | few | TRBV6-8 | TGTGCCAGCAGTTACTCACCTAGCGGCCGCAATGAGCAGTTCTTC | CASSYSPSGRNEQFF
TRBJ1-5 | TRBD1 | - | TRBV6-1 | TGTGCCAGCATGGCGGCAGGGGGGCTGAGTCAGCCCCAGCATTTT | CASMAAGGLSQPQHF
TRBJ1-1 | TRBD1 | - | TRBV13 | TGTGCCAGTCTCCGACAGGGGAAGTGGACTGAAGCTTTCTTT | CASLRQGKWTEAFF
TRBJ2-1 | TRBD2 | few | TRBV2 | TGTGCCAGCAACCTAGGACTAGCGGTCCAGGATGAGCAGTTCTTC | CASNLGLAVQDEQFF
TRBJ2-7 | TRBD1 | - | TRBV27 | TGTGCCAGCAGGTCTGACAGGGGAAGGTACGAGCAGTACTTC | CASRSDRGRYEQYF
TRBJ2-3 | TRBD2 | - | TRBV19 | TGTGCCAGTAGTGATGCTCTGTTTCGGGGCGGGAGGTTATATACGCAGTATTTT | CASSDALFRGGRLYTQYF
TRBJ1-2 | - | - | TRBV15 | TGTGCCACCAGGGACAGAGGGAACTATGGCTACACCTTC | CATRDRGNYGYTF
TRBJ2-3 | - | - | TRBV7-2 | TGTGCCAGCAGCTTTGCTTCTACATTCACAGATACGCAGTATTTT | CASSFASTFTDTQYF
TRBJ2-7 | - | many | TRBV7-2 | TGTGCCAGCAGCCAGGGGGGGACTTACCCCTACGAGCAGTACTTC | CASSQGGTYPYEQYF
TRBJ2-2 | - | - | TRBV19 | TGTGCCAGTAGTACCACTACCGGGGAGCTGTTTTTT | CASSTTTGELFF